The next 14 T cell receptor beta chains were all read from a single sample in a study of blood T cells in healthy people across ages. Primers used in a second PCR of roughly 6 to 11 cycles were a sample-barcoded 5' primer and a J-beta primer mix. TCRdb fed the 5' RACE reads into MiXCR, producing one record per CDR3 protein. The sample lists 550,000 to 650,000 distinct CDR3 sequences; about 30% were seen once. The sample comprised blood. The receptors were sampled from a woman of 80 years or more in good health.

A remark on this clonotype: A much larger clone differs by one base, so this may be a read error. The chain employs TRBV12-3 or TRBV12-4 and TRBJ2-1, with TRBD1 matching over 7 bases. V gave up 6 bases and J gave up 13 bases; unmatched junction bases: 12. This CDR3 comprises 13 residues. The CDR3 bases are TGTGCCAGCAGAACAGGGGCCCGCGAGACCCAGTTCTTC. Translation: CASRTGARETQFF.

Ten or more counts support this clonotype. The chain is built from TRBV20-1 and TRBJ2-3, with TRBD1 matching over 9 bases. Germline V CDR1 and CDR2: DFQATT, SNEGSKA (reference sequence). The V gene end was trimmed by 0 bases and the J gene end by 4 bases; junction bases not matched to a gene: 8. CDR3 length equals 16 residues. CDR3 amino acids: CSARDLGQGYSDTQYF. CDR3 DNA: TGCAGTGCTAGAGATCTAGGACAGGGGTATTCAGATACGCAGTATTTT.

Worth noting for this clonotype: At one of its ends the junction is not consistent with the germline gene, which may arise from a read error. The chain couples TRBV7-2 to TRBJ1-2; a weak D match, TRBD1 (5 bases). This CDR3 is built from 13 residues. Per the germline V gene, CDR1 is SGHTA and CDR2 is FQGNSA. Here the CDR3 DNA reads TGCGCCAGCAGCCCCGTGGGGCAGGGAGGCTACACCTTC. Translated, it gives CASSPVGQGGYTF.

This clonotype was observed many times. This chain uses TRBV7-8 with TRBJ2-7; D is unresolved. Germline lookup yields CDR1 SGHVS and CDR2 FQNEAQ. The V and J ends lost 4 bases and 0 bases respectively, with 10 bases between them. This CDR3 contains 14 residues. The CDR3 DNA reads TGTGCCAGCAGCTCGAGACCGAGCTCCTACGAGCAGTACTTC. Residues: CASSSRPSSYEQYF. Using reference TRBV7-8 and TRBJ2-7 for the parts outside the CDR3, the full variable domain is GAGVSQSPRYKVAKRGQDVALRCDPISGHVSLFWYQQALGQGPEFLTYFQNEAQLDKSGLPSDRFFAERPEGSVSTLKIQRTQQEDSAVYLCASSSRPSSYEQYFGPGTRLTVT.

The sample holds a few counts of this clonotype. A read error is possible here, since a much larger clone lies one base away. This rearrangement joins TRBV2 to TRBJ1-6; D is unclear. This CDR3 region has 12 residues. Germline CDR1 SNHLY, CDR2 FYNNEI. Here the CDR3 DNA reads TGTACCAGTCACCCGTCAAATTCACCCCTCCACTTT. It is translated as CTSHPSNSPLHF.

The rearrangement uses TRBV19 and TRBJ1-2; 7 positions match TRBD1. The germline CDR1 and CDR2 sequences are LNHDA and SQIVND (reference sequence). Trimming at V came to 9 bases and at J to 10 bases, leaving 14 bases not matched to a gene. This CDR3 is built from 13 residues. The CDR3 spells CARSPGTVSIYTF. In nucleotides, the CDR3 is TGTGCCAGGAGTCCCGGGACAGTCTCCATCTACACCTTC.

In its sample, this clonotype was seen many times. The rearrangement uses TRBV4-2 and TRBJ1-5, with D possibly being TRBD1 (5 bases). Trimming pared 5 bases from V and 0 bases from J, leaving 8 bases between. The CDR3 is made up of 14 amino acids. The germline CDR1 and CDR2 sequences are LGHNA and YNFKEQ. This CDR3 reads CASSGTDSNQPQHF. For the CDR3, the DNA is TGTGCCAGCAGCGGGACGGATAGCAATCAGCCCCAGCATTTT.

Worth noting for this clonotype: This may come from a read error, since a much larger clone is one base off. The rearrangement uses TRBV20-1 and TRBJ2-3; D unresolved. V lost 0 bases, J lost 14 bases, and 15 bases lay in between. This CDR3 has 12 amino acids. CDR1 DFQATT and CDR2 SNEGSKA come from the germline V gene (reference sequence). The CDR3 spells CSARDLGCGSYF. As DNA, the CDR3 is TGCAGTGCTAGAGATCTCGGGTGCGGCTCGTATTTT.

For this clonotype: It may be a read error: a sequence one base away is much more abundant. The chain's CDR3 is CAWSADGWDTNYGYTF. The CDR3 DNA sequence: TGTGCCTGGAGTGCGGACGGCTGGGATACTAACTATGGCTACACCTTC. The chain joins TRBV30 to TRBJ1-2, with D unresolved. CDR1 and CDR2 from the germline V gene are GTSNPN and SVGIG (reference sequence). V lost 1 base and J 0 bases, leaving 15 bases between the germline ends. CDR3 size: 16 residues.

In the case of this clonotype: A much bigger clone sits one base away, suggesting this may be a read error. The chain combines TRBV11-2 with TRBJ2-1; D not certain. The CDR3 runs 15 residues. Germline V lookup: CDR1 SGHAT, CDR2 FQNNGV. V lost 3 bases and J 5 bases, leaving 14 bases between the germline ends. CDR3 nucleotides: TGTGCCAGCAGCTTTAGCCGGGCCCTTGACAATGAGCAGTTCTTC. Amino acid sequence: CASSFSRALDNEQFF.

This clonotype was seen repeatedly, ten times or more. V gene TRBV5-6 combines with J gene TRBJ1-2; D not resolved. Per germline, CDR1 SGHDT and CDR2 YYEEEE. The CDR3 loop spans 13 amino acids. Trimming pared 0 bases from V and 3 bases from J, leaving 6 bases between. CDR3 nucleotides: TGTGCCAGCAGCTTGGAGCTTCACTATGGCTACACCTTC. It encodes CASSLELHYGYTF.

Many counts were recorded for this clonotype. The CDR3 coding sequence is TGTGCCAGCAGGGTAGCGGTGAGCTCCTACAATGAGCAGTTCTTC. It translates to CASRVAVSSYNEQFF. The chain links TRBV27 to TRBJ2-1, with D tentatively TRBD2 (6 bases). The CDR3 sequence is 15 residues long. The V and J ends lost 6 bases and 0 bases respectively, with 12 bases between them. Germline V lookup: CDR1 MNHEY, CDR2 SMNVEV (reference sequence).

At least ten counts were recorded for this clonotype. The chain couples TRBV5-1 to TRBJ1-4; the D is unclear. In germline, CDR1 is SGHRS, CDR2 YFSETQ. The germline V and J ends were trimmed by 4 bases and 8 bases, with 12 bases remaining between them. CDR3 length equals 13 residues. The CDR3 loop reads CASSRGRGEKLFF. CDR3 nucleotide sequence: TGCGCCAGCAGCCGCGGACGTGGGGAAAAACTGTTTTTT.

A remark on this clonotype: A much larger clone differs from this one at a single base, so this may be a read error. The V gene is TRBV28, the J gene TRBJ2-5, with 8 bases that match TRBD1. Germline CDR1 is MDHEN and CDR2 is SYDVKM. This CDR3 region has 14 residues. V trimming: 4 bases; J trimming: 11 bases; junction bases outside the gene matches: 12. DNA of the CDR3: TGTGCCAGCAGTTATCCAGGGGGCGACTATGAGCAGTACTTC. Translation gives CASSYPGGDYEQYF.